Described below is a single T cell receptor (beta chain) sequence and its context. Its antigen is not yet known. There are no base qualities to consult, and no much larger clone falls within one base. Receptor libraries were prepared by the immunoSEQ multiplex PCR assay. For the multiplex PCR, a mixture combining 60 forward primers for TCR Vbeta segments and 13 reverse primers for TCR Jbeta segments was used. The CDR3 region of rearranged TCR beta genes was amplified from genomic DNA by a multiplex PCR assay. Amplified TCR beta libraries were sequenced as 87-base-pair reads on the Illumina HiSeq System. On the authors' methods: A later analysis tallied some 79 million unique TCR beta chains across the 640 or so repertoires, and some 12 million of those chains were shared by two or more donors. To remove PCR and sequencing errors, raw reads were error-corrected and collapsed into unique sequences using a nearest-neighbor algorithm that merged closely related sequences. V, D and J gene segments were assigned by aligning CDR3 sequences to IMGT reference sequences. For a sequence to be retained, a match of at least six nucleotides was required to both a V gene segment and a J gene segment. A rearrangement counted as productive if the CDR3 had no stop codons and remained in frame with V and J, and every other rearrangement counted as non-productive. CDR3 was defined by IMGT convention, running from the second conserved V-encoded cysteine to the conserved J-encoded phenylalanine. Sequences without an unambiguous match to a single V gene segment were excluded from the earlier analysis of about 630 of the donors. An earlier analysis of 587 of the donors classified V segments as functional when productive rearrangements were above 56.7% and as segregating when the standard deviation between donors was above 5%. A statistical classification framework was built for diagnosing cytomegalovirus status from the catalog of TCR beta chain sequences. V and J gene assignment, in a later analysis, came from comparing TCR nucleotide sequences with IMGT/GENE-DB human TR gene sequences. The TCRdist pipeline was used in a later analysis to assign CDR3 sequences and most-parsimonious VDJ recombination scenarios. In a later analysis, each TCR beta chain was defined by its CDR3 amino acid sequence together with its V-gene family, and reads without a unique V-gene family were excluded. A later analysis removed roughly 590 highly shared, low-generation-probability nucleotide sequences to deal with suspected cross-contamination and a sequencing artifact. A later analysis calculated a clonal expansion index for each public chain from normalized within-repertoire ranks of inferred template counts. Generation probabilities in a later analysis came from a VDJ recombination model fitted to out-of-frame rearrangements, and those results were checked against IGoR. A later analysis scored TCR-TCR, TCR-HLA and TCR-CMV co-occurrence with hypergeometric tests, applying a repertoire-size bias correction to TCR pairs. A later analysis estimated false discovery rates by permuting HLA or CMV assignments 20 times. In a later analysis, co-occurring TCRs were grouped with DBSCAN, and TCRdist sequence similarity was added when clustering was performed within HLA-allele-positive subsets. For co-occurrence clustering, repertoires with fewer than 30,000 or more than 120,000 public chains were excluded, along with about five repertoires with anomalous nucleotide sharing. Imported from immuneACCESS, the table was reduced by TCRdb to in-frame sequences with V and J called. These copies leave out some clones; in studies compared against another copy, an unresolved V gene accounts for under half, and the cause of the remainder is not known. That table is the source of V, J and clone size, and D and trimming were worked out from the DNA. The sample table records approximately 74,000 clones; less than 80% of these occur just once. Together, the top ten hold 7.2% of the sample.

The data belong to a study of cytomegalovirus exposure and HLA in healthy donors (dated by TCRdb to about 2017). Notes on the research overall: In an earlier analysis of fewer than 750 of the donors, about 260 Gb of sequence data and 100 million or so unique TCR beta sequences from about 180 million T cells were reported. An early release covering 550 to 650 HLA-typed donors comprised around 300 gigabases of sequencing data and 85 million or so unique TCR sequences. A later analysis re-analyzed previously published TCR beta repertoires from about 600 donors and added high-resolution HLA genotyping to study TCR occurrence patterns. To predict cytomegalovirus infection status, the study brought together high-throughput TCR immunosequencing, statistical association of individual TCRs with disease status, and machine learning. Typing coverage varied by locus: roughly 629-640 donors for A, B, C, DRB1 and DQB1; approximately 500 for DQA1; more than 600 for DPA1; roughly 450 for DPB1. Donor age, sex, ethnicity and CMV serostatus were collected together with the repertoire data. All discovery cohort repertoires had been generated on a single sequencing platform. Rather than using new phenotypic data, the later analysis identified candidate immune exposures from TCR beta sequences and from how often those sequences occurred across donors. HLA typing covered class I and class II loci at four-digit resolution. To decide whether each TCR beta V gene segment behaved as functional or pseudogenic, an earlier analysis of approximately 590 of the donors relied on high-throughput TCR beta sequencing. In addition to the first cohort of around 670 subjects, a separate validation cohort of 130 or so different subjects was used. Among the approximately 400 genotyped donors, around 79% belonged to the genetic ancestry cluster associated with self-reported Caucasian donors. A later genetic analysis used genome-wide SNP genotypes for about 60% of the roughly 700 donors, treating that subset as a discovery cohort. On average, 235,054 unique TCR beta nucleotide sequences were sequenced per donor among a few hundred genotyped donors of the cohort, with roughly 18% of those sequences being non-productive. The study profiled the T cell repertoires of fewer than 850 subjects by immunosequencing and related them to cytomegalovirus serostatus. Roughly 5 DR-DQ haplotypes were treated as single units for association and clustering because of strong linkage in the cohort. The study was designed to test whether signatures of past pathogen exposure could be identified by cataloging public T cell receptors.

The CDR3 sequence holds 14 residues, the cysteine and phenylalanine included. The retained sequence is limited to the CDR3, 42 bases, with the frame set at the first base. Taken from the germline V gene (reference sequence), the CDR1 and CDR2 loops are MNHEY and SMNVEV. V sheds 4 bases and J sheds 6 bases, leaving 10 bases between their ends. Study-wide findings and limitations: V-gene and J-gene trimming of TCR beta chains was associated with a missense DCLRE1C variant in a later genetic analysis, and the association was replicated in an independent cohort. A further reported finding was that TCR beta sequences accurately predicted the HLA-A and HLA-B alleles for most subjects in the first cohort. Linkage disequilibrium might explain the correlated functional status among segregating V segments, but an unknown experimental factor could not be ruled out. The only immune exposure information available for the cohort was CMV serostatus. Because HLA typing was missing for some donors at each locus, association tests included only the typed subset. Because counts were too low, fewer than 20 rarely observed V segments, including chromosome 9 orphons, were excluded from the earlier analysis of around 640 of the donors. In a later analysis, the rate of TCR association differed among HLA loci, with DRB1 alleles having the most associated TCRs and HLA-C alleles having the fewest. This cohort had only TCR beta chains sequenced, and the lack of alpha or paired-chain data limited which features could be detected. The classifier was reported to diagnose cytomegalovirus status with high specificity and sensitivity in both the original and validation cohorts. In a later genetic analysis, fewer N-insertions in productive TCRs were reported among donors in an Asian-associated ancestry cluster than the approximately 710-donor mean. Most CMV-associated TCR beta chains appeared to be HLA-restricted in a later analysis, and the HLA associations seemed to be driven largely by CMV exposure. Some IMGT-functional V segments, including TRBV6-2 and TRBV6-3, could not be told apart with the 87-base-pair reads, so those segments were excluded. When HLA alleles, especially DR and DQ, strongly co-occurred, TCR associations were difficult to assign to individual alleles. At a false discovery rate of 0.05, a later analysis linked some 17,000 TCR beta sequences to specific HLA alleles. In a later analysis, HLA-associated TCR beta chains showed more clonal expansion and lower generation probabilities than non-associated chains that were equally common. In a later analysis, several top co-occurrence clusters were reported to appear linked to parvovirus B19, influenza, CMV and Epstein-Barr virus. In vitro tests confirmed that a few of the cytomegalovirus-associated TCR beta chains recognize cytomegalovirus antigens. A cluster of highly shared sequence variants was judged likely to represent a technical artifact of the sequencing pipeline. The authors suggested that the approach could potentially be generalized to other disease states and immunological phenotypes. The study gave a list of under 200 TCR beta chains associated with cytomegalovirus. Presence/absence analyses assumed roughly uniform sequencing depth across donors, an assumption that may not hold. Most TCR sequences were observed very rarely across donors, whereas some public TCRs were present in many individuals. In an earlier analysis of fewer than 750 of the donors, most TCR beta V segments were observed in productive rearrangements about 87% or about 30% of the time, broadly matching IMGT annotations.

The cohort consisted of 670 or so healthy bone marrow donors. Cohort members were all nominally healthy when sampled, although unrecorded immune exposures were likely present. The donor was CMV seronegative and belonged to the group of approximately 320 seronegative cohort members. A peripheral blood sample was collected from each donor, and TCR beta sequencing was performed on peripheral blood mononuclear cells. The Qiagen DNeasy Blood Extraction Kit was used to extract genomic DNA from the blood cell samples. Specimen: PBMCs. The chain employs TRBV27 and TRBJ1-6, and TRBD1 may be the D gene, going by 6 matching bases. This clonotype was sampled from a woman between 40 and 50 years old in good health and CMV-seronegative. The CDR3 in this case is CASSSTGTNSPLHF. The sequence in DNA is TGTGCCAGCAGTTCTACAGGGACTAATTCACCCCTCCACTTT.